One sample yielded the 6 T cell receptor beta chains listed below, sequenced in a study of T cell responses to AZD1222 COVID-19 vaccine. Generated by immunoSEQ multiplex PCR, the TCRdb table keeps only in-frame clones and is missing some. The data contain 150,000 to 180,000 clones, over 85% of them singletons. This sample comprised peripheral blood, obtained on day 0 of AZD1222 vaccination. These receptors came from an adult in good health.

The CDR3 DNA sequence: TGTGCCAGCTCACCAAGGGGCGGACACGAGCAGTACTTC. Translated: CASSPRGGHEQYF. The gene calls are TRBV18 and TRBJ2-7; tentative D call: TRBD1 (5 bases). The CDR3 sequence is 13 residues long. Trimming left V 2 bases short and J 5 bases short, with 10 bases between. CDR1 KGHSH and CDR2 LQKENI come from the germline V gene.

This clone was observed once. CDR3 protein: CASSRRQGMGTEAFF. The DNA of the CDR3 is TGTGCCAGCAGCCGCCGACAGGGGATGGGGACTGAAGCTTTCTTT. V and J are TRBV13 and TRBJ1-1, with 8 positions matching TRBD1. The germline CDR1 and CDR2 sequences are PRHDT and FYEKMQ (reference sequence). The CDR3 covers 15 residues. After removal of 5 bases from V and 5 bases from J, the junction contained 10 bases not matched to a gene.

The V gene is TRBV19, the J gene TRBJ1-1, with D possibly matching TRBD1 (5 bases). Germline CDR1 reads LNHDA; CDR2 reads SQIVND (reference sequence). This CDR3 has 14 residues. Deletions cut 7 bases from V and 4 bases from J, with 16 bases between. The CDR3: CASMALGGFTEAFF. CDR3 coding DNA: TGTGCCAGTATGGCCCTCGGGGGGTTCACTGAAGCTTTCTTT.

This chain links TRBV3-1 (or the pseudogene TRBV3-2) with TRBJ2-3; D is possibly TRBD2 (6 bases). The CDR3 loop spans 16 amino acids. The V end was cut by 1 base, the J end by 5 bases, with 16 bases between. In germline, CDR1 is LGHDT, CDR2 YNNKEL (reference sequence). The CDR3 protein is CASSQGRLARLDTQYF. For the CDR3, the DNA is TGTGCCAGCAGCCAAGGTCGGCTAGCGAGGTTAGATACGCAGTATTTT.

The chain couples TRBV9 to TRBJ2-5, with D unresolved. CDR3 size: 13 residues. Germline CDR1 is SGDLS and CDR2 is YYNGEE. The V and J ends lost 0 bases and 2 bases respectively, with 5 bases between them. The CDR3 spells CASSVVPQETQYF. The CDR3 DNA is TGTGCCAGCAGCGTAGTTCCGCAAGAGACCCAGTACTTC.

V is TRBV12-3 or TRBV12-4 and J is TRBJ2-7, with D uncertain. Between the trimmed V and J ends, which lost 6 bases and 4 bases, there was a span of 13 bases. The CDR3 sequence is 13 residues long. CDR3 loop: CASSPRMGYEQYF. CDR3 DNA sequence: TGTGCCAGCAGCCCCCGCATGGGGTACGAGCAGTACTTC.